The clone carrying this T cell receptor beta chain was detected once. The antigen is undetermined. The record originates from a study of T cells after posttransplantation cyclophosphamide. A marrow graft followed busulfan-fludarabine conditioning, with cyclophosphamide on days +3 and +4. The table came from immunoSEQ multiplex PCR; TCRdb's copy has only in-frame clones and leaves some out. The table has about 2,500 clones, around 84% seen once. Deletions cut 3 bases from V and 4 bases from J, with 17 bases between. The CDR3 is 16 residues long. Germline CDR1 LNHDA, CDR2 SQIVND (reference sequence). Findings and caveats of the study: Blood and skin or GI T cell repertoires showed limited TRB overlap. Later post-transplant blood repertoires were often dominated by donor CD8+ memory clones.

The source of this sequence is a male patient in his thirties who received an allogeneic stem cell transplant from a related donor, was CMV-positive, and had acute GVHD only. The graft donor may account for some of the T cells. The rearrangement joins TRBV19 to TRBJ2-3; TRBD2 is a possible D gene (5 bases). The sequenced sample was PBMCs, obtained after allogeneic stem cell transplant with posttransplant cyclophosphamide. CDR3 residues: CASSMTSSSIADTQYF. For the CDR3, the DNA is TGTGCCAGTAGTATGACCTCTAGCAGCATAGCAGATACGCAGTATTTT.